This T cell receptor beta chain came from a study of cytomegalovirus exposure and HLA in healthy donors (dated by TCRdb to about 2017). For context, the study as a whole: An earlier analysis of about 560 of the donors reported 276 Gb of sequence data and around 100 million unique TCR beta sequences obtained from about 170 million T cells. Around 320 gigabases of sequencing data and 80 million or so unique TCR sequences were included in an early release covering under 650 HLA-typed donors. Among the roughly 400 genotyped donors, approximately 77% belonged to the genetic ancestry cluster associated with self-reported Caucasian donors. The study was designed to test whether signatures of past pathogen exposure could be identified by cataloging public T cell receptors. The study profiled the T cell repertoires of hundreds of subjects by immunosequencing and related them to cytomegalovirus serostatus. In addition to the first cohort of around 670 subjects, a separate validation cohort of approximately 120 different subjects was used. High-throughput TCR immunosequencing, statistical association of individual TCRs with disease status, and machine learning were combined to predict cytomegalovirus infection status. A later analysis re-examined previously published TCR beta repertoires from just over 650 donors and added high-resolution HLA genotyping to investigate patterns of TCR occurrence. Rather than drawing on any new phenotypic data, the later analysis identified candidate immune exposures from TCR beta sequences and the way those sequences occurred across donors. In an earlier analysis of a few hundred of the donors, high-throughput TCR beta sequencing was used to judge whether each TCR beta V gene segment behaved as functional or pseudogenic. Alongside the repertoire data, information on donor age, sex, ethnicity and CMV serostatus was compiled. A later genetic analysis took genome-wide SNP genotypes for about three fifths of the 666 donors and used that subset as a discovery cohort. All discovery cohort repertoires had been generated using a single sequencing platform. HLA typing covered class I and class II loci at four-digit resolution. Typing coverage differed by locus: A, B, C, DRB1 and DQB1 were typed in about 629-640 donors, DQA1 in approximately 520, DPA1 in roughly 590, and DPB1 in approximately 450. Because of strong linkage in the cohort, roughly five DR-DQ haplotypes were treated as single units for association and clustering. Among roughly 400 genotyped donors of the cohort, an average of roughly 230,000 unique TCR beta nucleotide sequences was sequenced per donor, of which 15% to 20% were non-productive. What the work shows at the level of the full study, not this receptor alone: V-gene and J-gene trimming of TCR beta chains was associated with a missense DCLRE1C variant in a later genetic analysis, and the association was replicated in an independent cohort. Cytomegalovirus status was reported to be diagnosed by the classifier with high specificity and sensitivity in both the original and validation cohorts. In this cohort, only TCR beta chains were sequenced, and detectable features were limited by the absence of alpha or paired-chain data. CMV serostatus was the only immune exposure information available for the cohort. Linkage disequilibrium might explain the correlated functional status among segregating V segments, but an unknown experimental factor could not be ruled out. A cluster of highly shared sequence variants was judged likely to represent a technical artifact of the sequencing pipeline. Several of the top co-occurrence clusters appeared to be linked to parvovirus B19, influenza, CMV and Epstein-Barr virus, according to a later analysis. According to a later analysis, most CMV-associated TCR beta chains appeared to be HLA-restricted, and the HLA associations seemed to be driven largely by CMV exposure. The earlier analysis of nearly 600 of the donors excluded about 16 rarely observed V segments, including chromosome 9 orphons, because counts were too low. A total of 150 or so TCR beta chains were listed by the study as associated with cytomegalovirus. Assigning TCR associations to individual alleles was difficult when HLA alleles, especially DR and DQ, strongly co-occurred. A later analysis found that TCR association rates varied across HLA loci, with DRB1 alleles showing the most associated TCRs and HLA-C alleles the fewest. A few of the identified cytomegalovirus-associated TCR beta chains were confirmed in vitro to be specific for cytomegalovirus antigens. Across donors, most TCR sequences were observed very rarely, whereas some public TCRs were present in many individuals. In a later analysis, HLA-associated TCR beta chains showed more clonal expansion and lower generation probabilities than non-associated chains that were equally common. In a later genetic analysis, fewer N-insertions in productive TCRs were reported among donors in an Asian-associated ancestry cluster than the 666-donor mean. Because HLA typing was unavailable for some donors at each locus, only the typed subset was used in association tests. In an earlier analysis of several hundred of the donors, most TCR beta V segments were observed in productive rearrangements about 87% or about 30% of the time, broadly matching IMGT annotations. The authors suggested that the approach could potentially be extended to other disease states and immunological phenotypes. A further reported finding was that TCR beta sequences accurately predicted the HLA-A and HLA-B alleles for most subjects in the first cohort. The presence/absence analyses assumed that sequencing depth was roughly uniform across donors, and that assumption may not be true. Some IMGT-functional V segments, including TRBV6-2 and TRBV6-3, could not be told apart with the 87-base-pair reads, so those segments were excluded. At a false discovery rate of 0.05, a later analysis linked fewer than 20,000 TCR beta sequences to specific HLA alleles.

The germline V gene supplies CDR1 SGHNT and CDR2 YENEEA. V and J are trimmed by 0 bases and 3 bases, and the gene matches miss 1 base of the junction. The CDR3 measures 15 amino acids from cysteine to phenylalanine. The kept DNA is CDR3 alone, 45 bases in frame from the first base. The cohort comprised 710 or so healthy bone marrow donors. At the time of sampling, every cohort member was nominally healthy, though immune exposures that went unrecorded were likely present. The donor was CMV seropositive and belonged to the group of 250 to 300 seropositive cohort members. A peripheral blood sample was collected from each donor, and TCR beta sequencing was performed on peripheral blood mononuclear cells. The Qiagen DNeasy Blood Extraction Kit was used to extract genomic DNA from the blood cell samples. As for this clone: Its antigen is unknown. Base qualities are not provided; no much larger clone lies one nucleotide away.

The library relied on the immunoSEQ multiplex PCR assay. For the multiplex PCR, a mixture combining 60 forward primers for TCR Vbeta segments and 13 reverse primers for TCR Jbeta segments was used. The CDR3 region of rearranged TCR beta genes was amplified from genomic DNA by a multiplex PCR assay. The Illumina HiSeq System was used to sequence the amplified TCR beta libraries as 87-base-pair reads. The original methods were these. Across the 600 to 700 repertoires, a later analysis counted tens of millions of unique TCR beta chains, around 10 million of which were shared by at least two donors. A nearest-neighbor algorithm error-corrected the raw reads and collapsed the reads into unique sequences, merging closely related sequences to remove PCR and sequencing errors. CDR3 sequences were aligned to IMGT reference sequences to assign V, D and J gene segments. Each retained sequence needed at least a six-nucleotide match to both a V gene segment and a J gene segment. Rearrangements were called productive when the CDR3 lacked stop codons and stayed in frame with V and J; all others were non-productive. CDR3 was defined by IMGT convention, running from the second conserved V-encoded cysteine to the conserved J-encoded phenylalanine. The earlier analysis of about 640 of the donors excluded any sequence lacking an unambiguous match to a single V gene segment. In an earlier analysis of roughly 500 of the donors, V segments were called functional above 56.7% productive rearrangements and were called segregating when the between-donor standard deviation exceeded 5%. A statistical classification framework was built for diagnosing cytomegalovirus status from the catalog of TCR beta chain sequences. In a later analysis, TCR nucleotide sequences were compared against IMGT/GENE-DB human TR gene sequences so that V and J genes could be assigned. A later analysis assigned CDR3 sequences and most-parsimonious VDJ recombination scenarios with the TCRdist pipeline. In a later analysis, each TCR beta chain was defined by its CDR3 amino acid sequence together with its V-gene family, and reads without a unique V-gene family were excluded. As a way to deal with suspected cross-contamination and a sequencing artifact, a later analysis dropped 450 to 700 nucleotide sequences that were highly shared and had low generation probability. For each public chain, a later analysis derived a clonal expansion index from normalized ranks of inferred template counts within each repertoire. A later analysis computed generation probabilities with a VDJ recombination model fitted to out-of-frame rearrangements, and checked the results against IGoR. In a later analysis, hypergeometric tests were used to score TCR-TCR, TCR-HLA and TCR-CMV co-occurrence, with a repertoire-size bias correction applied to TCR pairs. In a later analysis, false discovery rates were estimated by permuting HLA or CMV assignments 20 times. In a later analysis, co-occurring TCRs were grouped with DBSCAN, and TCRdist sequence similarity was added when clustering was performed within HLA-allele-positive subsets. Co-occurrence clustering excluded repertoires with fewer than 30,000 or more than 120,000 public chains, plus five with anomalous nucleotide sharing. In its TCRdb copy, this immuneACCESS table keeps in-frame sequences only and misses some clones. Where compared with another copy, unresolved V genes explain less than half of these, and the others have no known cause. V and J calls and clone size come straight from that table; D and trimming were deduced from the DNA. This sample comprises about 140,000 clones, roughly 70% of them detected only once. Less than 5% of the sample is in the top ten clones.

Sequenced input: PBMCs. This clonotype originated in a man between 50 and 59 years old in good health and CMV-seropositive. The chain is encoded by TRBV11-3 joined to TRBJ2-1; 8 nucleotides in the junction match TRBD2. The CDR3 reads CASSLEGLDYNEQFF. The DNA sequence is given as TGTGCCAGCAGCTTAGAGGGACTAGACTACAATGAGCAGTTCTTC.